The clone carrying this T cell receptor (beta chain) showed up many times. Libraries for TCR beta were made by quantitative 5'-RACE with molecular barcodes. TCRdb used MiXCR to reprocess the 5' RACE reads, holding one entry per CDR3 protein. The profile shows over 150,000 distinct CDR3 sequences, approximately 18% of them singletons. The CDR3 consists of 12 residues. With V trimmed by 4 bases and J by 13 bases, 9 bases remained unmatched. CDR1 is SQVTM, CDR2 ANQGSEA, per germline. These data originate in a study of CD8 T cells in ankylosing spondylitis. The chain recombines TRBV29-1 with TRBJ1-2; 10 bases are a match to TRBD1. The clonotype comes from a male donor aged 5-30 years with ankylosing spondylitis or in good health (not recorded which). Sequences were obtained from blood, either unsorted or a sorted T cell fraction (not recorded which). The CDR3 nucleotides are TGCAGCGTTGTGCCCCGGGACAGGGGCGCCACCTTC. It is translated as CSVVPRDRGATF.